The text below deals with one T cell receptor beta chain. This clonotype has just a few counts. Its antigen is not yet known. There are no base qualities to consult, and no much larger clone falls within one base. The sample was run on an Illumina HiSeq 2500. TCR beta libraries were prepared by quantitative 5'-RACE with molecular barcodes. The original methods were these. A new computational method based on a probabilistic model of VDJ rearrangement was used to identify disease-linked TCR variants. In TCRdb, the public reads were trimmed at Q25 with fastp and aligned with MiXCR, with productive beta chains retained. Merged by CDR3 protein, the rows form single entries marked with the most common genes and DNA. Clone size and V and J calls follow TCRdb, not the original study. The sample records about 500,000 distinct CDR3 sequences, approximately 12% of which are singletons. The ten largest make up around 7% of the sample.

The sample comes from a study of CD8 T cells in ankylosing spondylitis (dated by TCRdb to the late 2010s). A note on the overall study: The study profiled T cell receptor beta repertoires in healthy donors and ankylosing spondylitis patients to find disease-linked TCR variants. The full study cohort comprised 20 to 30 ankylosing spondylitis patients and approximately 100 healthy donors. Peripheral blood was sampled, and synovial fluid was also collected from ankylosing spondylitis patients.

On the study overall, not on this receptor specifically: A TCR beta motif made up of eight highly homologous amino acid variants appeared to be characteristic of blood from ankylosing spondylitis patients. Some TCR beta motif variants had previously been reported in synovial fluid and blood of reactive arthritis patients, which suggested common disease-initiation mechanisms. The disease-linked clones were reported to be significantly enriched in matched synovial fluid samples from ankylosing spondylitis patients. A CD8+ phenotype was shown by the disease-linked clones, which were found at relatively low frequencies in peripheral blood.

Per the germline V gene (reference sequence), LGHDT is the CDR1 and YNNKEL is the CDR2. Its CDR3 holds 17 amino acids, cysteine through phenylalanine. Only CDR3 DNA remains: 51 bases, in frame from the first base. V lost 0 bases and J lost 2 bases, and the count of bases not matched to a germline gene is 8. The chain links TRBV3-1 with TRBJ1-2; TRBD1 agrees with 8 junctional bases. The TCR originated in a male donor with ankylosing spondylitis. The sequenced material came from blood, either unsorted or a sorted T cell fraction (not recorded which). The CDR3 loop reads CASSQDLLRGRNYGYTF. The DNA sequence is as follows: TGTGCCAGCAGCCAAGACCTTCTCAGGGGGCGGAACTATGGCTACACCTTC. This CDR3, with the reference TRBV3-1 and TRBJ1-2 proteins standing in past its ends, gives the full variable domain DTAVSQTPKYLVTQMGNDKSIKCEQNLGHDTMYWYKQDSKKFLKIMFSYNNKELIINETVPNRFSPKSPDKAHLNLHINSLELGDSAVYFCASSQDLLRGRNYGYTFGSGTRLTVV.